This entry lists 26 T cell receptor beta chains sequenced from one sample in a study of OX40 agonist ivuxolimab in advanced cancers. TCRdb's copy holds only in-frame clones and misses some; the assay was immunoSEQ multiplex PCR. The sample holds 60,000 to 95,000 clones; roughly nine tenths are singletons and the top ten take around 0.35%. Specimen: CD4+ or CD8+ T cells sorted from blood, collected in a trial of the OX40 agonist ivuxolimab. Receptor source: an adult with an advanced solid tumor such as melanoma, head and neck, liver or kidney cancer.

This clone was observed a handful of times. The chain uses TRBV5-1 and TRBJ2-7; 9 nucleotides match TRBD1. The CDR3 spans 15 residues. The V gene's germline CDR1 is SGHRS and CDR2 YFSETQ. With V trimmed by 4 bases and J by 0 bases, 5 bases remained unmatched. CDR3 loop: CASSIGTGSSYEQYF. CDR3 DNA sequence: TGCGCCAGCAGCATCGGGACAGGGAGCTCCTACGAGCAGTACTTC.

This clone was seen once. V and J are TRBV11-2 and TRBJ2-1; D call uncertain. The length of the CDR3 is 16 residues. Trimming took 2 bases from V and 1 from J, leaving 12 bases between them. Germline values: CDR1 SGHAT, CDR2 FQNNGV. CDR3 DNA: TGTGCCAGCAGCTTATATGCGGACCCATCCTACAATGAGCAGTTCTTC. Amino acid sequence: CASSLYADPSYNEQFF.

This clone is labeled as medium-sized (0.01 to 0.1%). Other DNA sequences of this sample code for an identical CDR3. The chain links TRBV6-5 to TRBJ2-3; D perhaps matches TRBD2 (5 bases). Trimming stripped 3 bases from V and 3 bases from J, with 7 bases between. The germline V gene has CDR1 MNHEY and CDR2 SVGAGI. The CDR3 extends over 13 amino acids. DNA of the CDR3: TGTGCCAGCAGTTATGGGAGTACAGATACGCAGTATTTT. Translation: CASSYGSTDTQYF.

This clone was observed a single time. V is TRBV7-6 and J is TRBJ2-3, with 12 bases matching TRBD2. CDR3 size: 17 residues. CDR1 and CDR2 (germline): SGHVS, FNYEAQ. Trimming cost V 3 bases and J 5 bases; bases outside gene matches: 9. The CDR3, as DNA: TGTGCCAGCAGCTTGAAACCTAGCGGGGGGGGAGGAGATACGCAGTATTTT. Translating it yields CASSLKPSGGGGDTQYF.

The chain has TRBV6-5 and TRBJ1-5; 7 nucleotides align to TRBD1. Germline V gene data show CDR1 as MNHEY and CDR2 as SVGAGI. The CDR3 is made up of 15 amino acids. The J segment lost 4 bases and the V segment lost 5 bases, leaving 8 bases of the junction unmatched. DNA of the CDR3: TGTGCCAGCAGTACGCTAGGGGGCCTTAATCAGCCCCAGCATTTT. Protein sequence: CASSTLGGLNQPQHF.

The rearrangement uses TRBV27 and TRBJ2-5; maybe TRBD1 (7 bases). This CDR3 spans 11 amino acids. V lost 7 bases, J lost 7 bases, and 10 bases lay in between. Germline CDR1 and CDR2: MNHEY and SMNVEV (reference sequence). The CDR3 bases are TGTGCCAGCACCCAGGGGGGGACCCAGTACTTC. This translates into CASTQGGTQYF.

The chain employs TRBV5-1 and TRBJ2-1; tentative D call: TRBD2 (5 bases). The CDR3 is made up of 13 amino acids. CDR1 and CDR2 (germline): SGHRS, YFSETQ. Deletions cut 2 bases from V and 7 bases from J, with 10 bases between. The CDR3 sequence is CASSLTGINEQFF. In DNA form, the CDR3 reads TGCGCCAGCAGCTTAACCGGGATTAATGAGCAGTTCTTC. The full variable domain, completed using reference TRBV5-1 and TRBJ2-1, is KAGVTQTPRYLIKTRGQQVTLSCSPISGHRSVSWYQQTPGQGLQFLFEYFSETQRNKGNFPGRFSGRQFSNSRSEMNVSTLELGDSALYLCASSLTGINEQFFGPGTRLTVL.

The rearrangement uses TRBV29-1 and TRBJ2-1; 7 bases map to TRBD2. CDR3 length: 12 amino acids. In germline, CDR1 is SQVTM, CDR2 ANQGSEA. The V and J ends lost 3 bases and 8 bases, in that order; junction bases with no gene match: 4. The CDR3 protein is CSVERGSDEQFF. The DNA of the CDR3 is TGCAGCGTTGAGCGGGGGTCCGATGAGCAGTTCTTC.

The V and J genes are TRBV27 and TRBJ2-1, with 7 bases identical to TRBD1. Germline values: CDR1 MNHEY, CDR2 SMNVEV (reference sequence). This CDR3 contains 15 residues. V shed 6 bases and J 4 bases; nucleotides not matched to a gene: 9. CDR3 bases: TGTGCCAGCAGCTTTTCGGGGACAGCATACAATGAGCAGTTCTTC. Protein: CASSFSGTAYNEQFF.

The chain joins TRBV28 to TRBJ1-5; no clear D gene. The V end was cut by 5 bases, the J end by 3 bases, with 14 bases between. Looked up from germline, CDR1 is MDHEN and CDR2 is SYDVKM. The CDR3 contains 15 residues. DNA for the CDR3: TGTGCCAGCAGTACCAGATCGGGATCCAATCAGCCCCAGCATTTT. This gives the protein CASSTRSGSNQPQHF.

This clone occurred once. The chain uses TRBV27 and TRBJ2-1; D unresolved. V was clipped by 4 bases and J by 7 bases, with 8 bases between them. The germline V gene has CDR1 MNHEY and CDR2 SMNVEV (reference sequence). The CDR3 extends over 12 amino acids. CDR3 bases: TGTGCCAGCAGTTCCAGATTTAATGAGCAGTTCTTC. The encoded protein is CASSSRFNEQFF.

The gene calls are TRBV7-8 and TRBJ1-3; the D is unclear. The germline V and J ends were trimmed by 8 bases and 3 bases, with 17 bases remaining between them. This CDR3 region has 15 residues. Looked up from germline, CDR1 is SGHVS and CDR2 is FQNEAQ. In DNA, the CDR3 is TGTGCCAGCCGGGGTTGGGGTCTCTTTGGAAACACCATATATTTT. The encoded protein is CASRGWGLFGNTIYF.

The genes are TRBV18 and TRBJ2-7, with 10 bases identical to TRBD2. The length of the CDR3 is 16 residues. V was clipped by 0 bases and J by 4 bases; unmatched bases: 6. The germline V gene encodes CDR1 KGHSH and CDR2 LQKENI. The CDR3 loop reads CASSPPASGGRYEQYF. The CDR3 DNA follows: TGTGCCAGCTCACCACCGGCTAGCGGGGGTAGGTACGAGCAGTACTTC.

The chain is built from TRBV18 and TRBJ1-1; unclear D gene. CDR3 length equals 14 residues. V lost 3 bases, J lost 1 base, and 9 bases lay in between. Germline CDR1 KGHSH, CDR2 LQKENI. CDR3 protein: CASSPLDTNTEAFF. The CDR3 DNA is TGTGCCAGCTCACCTCTTGATACGAACACTGAAGCTTTCTTT.

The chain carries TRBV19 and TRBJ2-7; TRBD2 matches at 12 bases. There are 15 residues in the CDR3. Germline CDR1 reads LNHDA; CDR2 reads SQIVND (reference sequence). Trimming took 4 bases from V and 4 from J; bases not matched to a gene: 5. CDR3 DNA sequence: TGTGCCAGTAGTACTCGGACTAGCGGGGTTTACGAGCAGTACTTC. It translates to CASSTRTSGVYEQYF.

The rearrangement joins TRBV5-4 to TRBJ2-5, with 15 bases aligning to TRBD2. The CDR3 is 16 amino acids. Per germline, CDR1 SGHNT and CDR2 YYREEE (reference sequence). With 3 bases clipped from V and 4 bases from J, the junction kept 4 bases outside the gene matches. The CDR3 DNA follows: TGTGCCAGCAGCTGGACTAGCGGGGGGGCCAGAGAGACCCAGTACTTC. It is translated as CASSWTSGGARETQYF.

The CDR3 nucleotides read TGTGCCAGCAGCCCGTTGACAGGGGGGAACACTGAAGCTTTCTTT. It translates to CASSPLTGGNTEAFF. The rearrangement links TRBV9 to TRBJ1-1; 9 bases are shared with TRBD1. The V gene end was trimmed by 4 bases and the J gene end by 1 base; junction bases not matched to a gene: 5. The CDR3 length is 15 residues. Germline V gene data show CDR1 as SGDLS and CDR2 as YYNGEE.

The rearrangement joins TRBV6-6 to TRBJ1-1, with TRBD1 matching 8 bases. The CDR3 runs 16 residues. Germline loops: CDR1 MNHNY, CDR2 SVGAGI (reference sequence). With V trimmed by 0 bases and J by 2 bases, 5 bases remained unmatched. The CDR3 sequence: CASSYSAGGVNTEAFF. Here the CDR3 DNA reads TGTGCCAGCAGTTACTCGGCAGGGGGCGTTAACACTGAAGCTTTCTTT.

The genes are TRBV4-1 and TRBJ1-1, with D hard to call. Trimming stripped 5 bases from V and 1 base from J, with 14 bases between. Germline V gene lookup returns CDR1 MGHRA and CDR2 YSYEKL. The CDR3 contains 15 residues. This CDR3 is CASSYKVRENTEAFF. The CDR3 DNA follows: TGCGCCAGCAGCTACAAGGTGCGGGAGAACACTGAAGCTTTCTTT.

The CDR3 nucleotides are TGTGCCAGCAGCCCACCTCCGGCTCTCGCGCAGTACTTC. It codes for CASSPPPALAQYF. The chain uses TRBV7-2 and TRBJ2-7; D unclear. This CDR3 comprises 13 residues. V was pared by 5 bases and J by 9 bases, with 17 bases between. Germline lookup yields CDR1 SGHTA and CDR2 FQGNSA.

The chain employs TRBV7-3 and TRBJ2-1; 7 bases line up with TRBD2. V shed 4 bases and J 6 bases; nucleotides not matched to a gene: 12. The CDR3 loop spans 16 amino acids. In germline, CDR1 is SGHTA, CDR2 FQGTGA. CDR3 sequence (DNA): TGTGCCAGCAGCTCGGACGCCGGCGGGGGTGGCAATGAGCAGTTCTTC. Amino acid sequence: CASSSDAGGGGNEQFF.

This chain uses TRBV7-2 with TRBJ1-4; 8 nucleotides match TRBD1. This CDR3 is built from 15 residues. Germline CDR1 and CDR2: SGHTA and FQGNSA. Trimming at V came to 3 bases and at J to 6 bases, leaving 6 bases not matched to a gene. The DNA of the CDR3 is TGTGCCAGCAGCTTGACAGGGGCGGAGTATGAAAAACTGTTTTTT. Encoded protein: CASSLTGAEYEKLFF.

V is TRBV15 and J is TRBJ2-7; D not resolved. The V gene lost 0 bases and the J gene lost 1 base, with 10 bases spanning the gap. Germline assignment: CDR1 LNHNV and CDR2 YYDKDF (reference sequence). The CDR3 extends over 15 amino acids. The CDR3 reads CATSREKTGSYEQYF. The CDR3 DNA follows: TGTGCCACCAGCAGAGAAAAGACGGGTTCCTACGAGCAGTACTTC.

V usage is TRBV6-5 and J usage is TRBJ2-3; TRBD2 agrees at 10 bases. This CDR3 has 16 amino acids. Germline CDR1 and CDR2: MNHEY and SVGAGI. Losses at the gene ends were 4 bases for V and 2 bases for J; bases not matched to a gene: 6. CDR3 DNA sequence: TGTGCCAGCAGTTCCCTTAGCGGGGGGATCACAGATACGCAGTATTTT. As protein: CASSSLSGGITDTQYF.

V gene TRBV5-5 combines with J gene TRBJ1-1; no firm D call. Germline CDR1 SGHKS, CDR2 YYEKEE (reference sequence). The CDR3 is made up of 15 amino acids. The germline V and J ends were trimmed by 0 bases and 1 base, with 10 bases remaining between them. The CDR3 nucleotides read TGTGCCAGCAGCTTGGTCCCAGCCCAGAACACTGAAGCTTTCTTT. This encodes CASSLVPAQNTEAFF.

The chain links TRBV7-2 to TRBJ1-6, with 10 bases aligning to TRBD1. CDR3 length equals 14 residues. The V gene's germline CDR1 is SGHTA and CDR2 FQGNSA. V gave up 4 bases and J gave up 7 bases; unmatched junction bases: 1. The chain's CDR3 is CASSWDRGNSPLHF. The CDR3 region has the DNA TGTGCCAGCAGCTGGGACAGGGGAAATTCACCCCTCCACTTT.